This T cell receptor beta chain was obtained from a study of T cells in localized non-small cell lung cancer. Whole-study findings and limits: Elevated blood T cell density was associated with longer overall survival.

CDR1 and CDR2 (germline): SGHAT, FQNNGV. V lost 7 bases and J lost 0, with 5 bases in between. The CDR3 has 12 residues. Libraries were prepared by immunoSEQ multiplex PCR; TCRdb keeps only in-frame clonotypes and omits some of them. The profile shows tens of thousands of clones, around 86% of them singletons. A remark on this clone: Antigen: not known.

The receptor's source is a man aged 35 to 69 with stage I lung adenocarcinoma. The material sequenced was peripheral blood, taken before any cancer treatment. This rearrangement joins TRBV11-2 to TRBJ2-3, with unresolved D. The CDR3 sequence: CASTPSTDTQYF. The DNA of the CDR3 is TGTGCCAGCACCCCTAGCACAGATACGCAGTATTTT.